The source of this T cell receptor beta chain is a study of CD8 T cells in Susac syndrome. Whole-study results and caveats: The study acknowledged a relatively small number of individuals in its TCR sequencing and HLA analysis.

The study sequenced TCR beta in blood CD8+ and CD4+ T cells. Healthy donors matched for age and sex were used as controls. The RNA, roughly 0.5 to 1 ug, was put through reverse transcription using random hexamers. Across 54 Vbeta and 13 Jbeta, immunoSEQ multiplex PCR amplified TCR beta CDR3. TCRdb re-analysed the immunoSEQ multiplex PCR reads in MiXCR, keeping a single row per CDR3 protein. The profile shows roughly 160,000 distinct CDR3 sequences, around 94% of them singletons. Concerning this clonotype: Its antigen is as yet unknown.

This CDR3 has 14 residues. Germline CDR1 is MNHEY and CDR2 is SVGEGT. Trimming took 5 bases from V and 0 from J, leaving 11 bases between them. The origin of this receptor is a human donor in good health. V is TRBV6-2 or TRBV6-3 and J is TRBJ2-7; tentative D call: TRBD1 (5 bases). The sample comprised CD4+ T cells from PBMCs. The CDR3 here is CASSTSDTSYEQYF. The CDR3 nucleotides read TGTGCCAGCAGTACCTCGGACACCTCCTACGAGCAGTACTTC.